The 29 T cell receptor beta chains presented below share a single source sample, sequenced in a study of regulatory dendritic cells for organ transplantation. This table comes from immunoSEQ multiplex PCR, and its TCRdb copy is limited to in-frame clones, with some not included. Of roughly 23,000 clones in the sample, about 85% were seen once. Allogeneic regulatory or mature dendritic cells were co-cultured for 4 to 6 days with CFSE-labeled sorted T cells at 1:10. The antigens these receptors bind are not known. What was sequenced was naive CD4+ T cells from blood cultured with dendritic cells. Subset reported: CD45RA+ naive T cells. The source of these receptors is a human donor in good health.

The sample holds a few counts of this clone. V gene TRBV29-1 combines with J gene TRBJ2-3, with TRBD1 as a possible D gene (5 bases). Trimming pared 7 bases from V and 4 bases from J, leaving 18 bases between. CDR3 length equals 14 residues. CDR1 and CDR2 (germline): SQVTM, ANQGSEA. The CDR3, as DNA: TGCAGCGCCGCCATCCGCCAGGGTGCAGATACGCAGTATTTT. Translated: CSAAIRQGADTQYF.

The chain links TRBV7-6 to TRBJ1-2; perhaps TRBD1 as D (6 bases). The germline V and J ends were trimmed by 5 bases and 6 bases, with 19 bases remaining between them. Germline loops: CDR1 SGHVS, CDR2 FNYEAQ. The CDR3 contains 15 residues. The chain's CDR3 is CASSLRPRGGNGYTF. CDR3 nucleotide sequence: TGTGCCAGCAGCCTAAGGCCCCGCGGGGGCAATGGCTACACCTTC.

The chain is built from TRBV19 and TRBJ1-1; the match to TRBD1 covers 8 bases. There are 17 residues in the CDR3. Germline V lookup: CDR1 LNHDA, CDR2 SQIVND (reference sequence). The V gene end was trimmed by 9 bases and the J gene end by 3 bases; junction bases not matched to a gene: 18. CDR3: CASKYEPGGPTYTEAFF. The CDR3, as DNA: TGTGCCAGCAAATATGAACCAGGGGGCCCCACGTACACTGAAGCTTTCTTT.

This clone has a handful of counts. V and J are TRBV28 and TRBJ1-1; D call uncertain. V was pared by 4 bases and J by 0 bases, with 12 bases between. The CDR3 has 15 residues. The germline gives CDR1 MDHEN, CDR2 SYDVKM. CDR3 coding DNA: TGTGCCAGCAGTTCCCCAGGAGGAGTGAACACTGAAGCTTTCTTT. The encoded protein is CASSSPGGVNTEAFF.

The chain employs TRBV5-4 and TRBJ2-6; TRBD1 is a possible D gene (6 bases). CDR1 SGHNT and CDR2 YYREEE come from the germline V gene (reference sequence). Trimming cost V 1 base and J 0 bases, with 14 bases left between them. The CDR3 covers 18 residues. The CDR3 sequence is CASSLRAGANSGANVLTF. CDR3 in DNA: TGTGCCAGCAGCTTGAGGGCAGGGGCCAACTCTGGGGCCAACGTCCTGACTTTC.

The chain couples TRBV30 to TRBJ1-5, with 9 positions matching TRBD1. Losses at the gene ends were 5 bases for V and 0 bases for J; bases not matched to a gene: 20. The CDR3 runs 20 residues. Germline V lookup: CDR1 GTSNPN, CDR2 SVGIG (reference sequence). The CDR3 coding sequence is TGTGCCTGGGACACCACACAAACGACAGGGGGAAGTTATAGCAATCAGCCCCAGCATTTT. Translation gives CAWDTTQTTGGSYSNQPQHF.

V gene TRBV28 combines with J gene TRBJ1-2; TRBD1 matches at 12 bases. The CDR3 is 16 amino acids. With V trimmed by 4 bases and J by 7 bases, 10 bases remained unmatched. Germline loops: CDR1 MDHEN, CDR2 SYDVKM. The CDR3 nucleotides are TGTGCCAGCAGTTCATCCGGGACAGGGGGCGATAGTGGCTACACCTTC. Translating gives CASSSSGTGGDSGYTF.

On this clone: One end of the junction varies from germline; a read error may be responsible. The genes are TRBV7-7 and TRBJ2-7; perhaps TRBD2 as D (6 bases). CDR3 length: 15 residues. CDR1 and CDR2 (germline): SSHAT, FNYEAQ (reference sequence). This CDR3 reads CASSLGAGPSYEQYF. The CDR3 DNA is TGTGCTAGCAGCTTAGGGGCGGGGCCCTCCTACGAGCAGTACTTC.

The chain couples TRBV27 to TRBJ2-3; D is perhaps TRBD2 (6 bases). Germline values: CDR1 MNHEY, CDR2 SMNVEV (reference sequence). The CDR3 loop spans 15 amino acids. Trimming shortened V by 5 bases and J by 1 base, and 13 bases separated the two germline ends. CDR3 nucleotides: TGTGCCAGCAGTCCGAGAAGGAGGGGCACAGATACGCAGTATTTT. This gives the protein CASSPRRRGTDTQYF.

The CDR3 is CASGPAGHTEAFF. The CDR3, as DNA: TGTGCCAGTGGTCCGGCAGGGCACACTGAAGCTTTCTTT. The genes are TRBV19 and TRBJ1-1; maybe TRBD1 (5 bases). Deletions cut 8 bases from V and 3 bases from J, with 13 bases between. This CDR3 has 13 amino acids. Germline lookup yields CDR1 LNHDA and CDR2 SQIVND (reference sequence).

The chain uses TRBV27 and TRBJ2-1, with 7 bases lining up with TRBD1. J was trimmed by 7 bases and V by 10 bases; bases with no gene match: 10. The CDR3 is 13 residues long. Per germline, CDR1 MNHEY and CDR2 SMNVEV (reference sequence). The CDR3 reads CATTTRGHNEQFF. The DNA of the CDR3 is TGTGCCACGACCACGAGGGGGCATAATGAGCAGTTCTTC.

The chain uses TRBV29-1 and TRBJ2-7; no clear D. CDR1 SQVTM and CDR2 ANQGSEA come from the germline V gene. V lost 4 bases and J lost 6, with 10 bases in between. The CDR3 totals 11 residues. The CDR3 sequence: CSVAGMGEQYF. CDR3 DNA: TGCAGCGTTGCAGGTATGGGCGAGCAGTACTTC.

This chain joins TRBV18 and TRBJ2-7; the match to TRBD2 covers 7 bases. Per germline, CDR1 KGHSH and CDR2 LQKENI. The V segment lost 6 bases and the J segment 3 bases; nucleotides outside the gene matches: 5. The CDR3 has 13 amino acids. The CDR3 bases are TGTGCCAGCTCGCTCGGGGGGAACTACGAGCAGTACTTC. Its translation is CASSLGGNYEQYF.

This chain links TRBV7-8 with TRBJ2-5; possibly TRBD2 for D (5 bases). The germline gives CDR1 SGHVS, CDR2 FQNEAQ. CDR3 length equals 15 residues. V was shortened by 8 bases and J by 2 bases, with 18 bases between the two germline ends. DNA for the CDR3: TGTGCCAGCCGCCAACGGTATGGAGGACAAGAGACCCAGTACTTC. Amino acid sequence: CASRQRYGGQETQYF.

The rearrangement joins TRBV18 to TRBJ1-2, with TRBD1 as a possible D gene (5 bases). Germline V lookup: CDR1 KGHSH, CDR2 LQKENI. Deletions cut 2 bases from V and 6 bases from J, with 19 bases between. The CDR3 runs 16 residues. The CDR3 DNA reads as TGTGCCAGCTCACCAGGTTCCGGGGCTCGCGGGGATGGCTACACCTTC. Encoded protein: CASSPGSGARGDGYTF.

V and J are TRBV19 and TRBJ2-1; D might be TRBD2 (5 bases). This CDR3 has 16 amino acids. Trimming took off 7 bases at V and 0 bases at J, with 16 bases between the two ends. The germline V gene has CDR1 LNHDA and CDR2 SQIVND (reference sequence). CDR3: CASNSPGFPSYNEQFF. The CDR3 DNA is TGTGCCAGTAATTCCCCGGGATTCCCCTCCTACAATGAGCAGTTCTTC.

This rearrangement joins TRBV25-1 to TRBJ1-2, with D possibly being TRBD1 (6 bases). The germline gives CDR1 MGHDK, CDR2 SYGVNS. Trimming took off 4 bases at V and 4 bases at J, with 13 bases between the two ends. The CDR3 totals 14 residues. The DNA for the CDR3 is TGTGCCAGCAGTGCCATGCAGGGGAGCTATGGCTACACCTTC. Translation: CASSAMQGSYGYTF.

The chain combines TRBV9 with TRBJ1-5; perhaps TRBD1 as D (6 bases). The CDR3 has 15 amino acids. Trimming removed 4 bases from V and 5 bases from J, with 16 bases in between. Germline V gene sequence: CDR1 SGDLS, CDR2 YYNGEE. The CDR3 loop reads CASSFSGTPDQPQHF. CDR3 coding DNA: TGTGCCAGCAGCTTCTCCGGGACACCAGATCAGCCCCAGCATTTT.

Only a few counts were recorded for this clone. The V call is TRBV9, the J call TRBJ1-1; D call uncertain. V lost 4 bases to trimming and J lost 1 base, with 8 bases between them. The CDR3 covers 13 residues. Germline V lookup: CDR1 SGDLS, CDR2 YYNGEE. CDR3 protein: CASSFQTNTEAFF. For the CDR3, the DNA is TGTGCCAGCAGCTTCCAGACGAACACTGAAGCTTTCTTT.

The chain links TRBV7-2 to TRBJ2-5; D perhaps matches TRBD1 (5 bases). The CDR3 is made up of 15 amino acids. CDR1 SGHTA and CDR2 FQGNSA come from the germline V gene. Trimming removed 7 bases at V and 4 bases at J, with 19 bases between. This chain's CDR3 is CASISNPSRAETQYF. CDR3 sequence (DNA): TGTGCCAGCATCTCAAACCCAAGCAGGGCAGAGACCCAGTACTTC.

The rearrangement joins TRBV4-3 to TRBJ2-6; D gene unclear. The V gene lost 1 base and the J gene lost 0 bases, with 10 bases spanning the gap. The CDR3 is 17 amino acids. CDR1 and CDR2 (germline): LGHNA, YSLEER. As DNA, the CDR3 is TGCGCCAGCAGCCAAGTTTACAGTTCCTCTGGGGCCAACGTCCTGACTTTC. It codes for CASSQVYSSSGANVLTF.

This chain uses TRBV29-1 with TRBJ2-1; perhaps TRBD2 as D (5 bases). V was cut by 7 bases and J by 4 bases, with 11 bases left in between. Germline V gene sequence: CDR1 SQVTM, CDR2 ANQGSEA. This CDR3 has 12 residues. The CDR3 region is CSADGIYNEQFF. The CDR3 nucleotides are TGCAGCGCGGACGGGATTTACAATGAGCAGTTCTTC.

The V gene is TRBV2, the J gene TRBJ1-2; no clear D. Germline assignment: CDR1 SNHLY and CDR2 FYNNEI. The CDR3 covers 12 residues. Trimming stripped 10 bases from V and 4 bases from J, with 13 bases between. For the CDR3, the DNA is TGTGCCACCAGCCCCCTGGCCTATGGCTACACCTTC. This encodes CATSPLAYGYTF.

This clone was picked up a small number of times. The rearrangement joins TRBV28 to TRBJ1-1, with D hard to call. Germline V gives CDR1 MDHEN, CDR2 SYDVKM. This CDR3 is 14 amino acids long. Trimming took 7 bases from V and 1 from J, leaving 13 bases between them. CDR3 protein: CASIAWTANTEAFF. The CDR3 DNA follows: TGTGCCAGCATCGCTTGGACGGCGAACACTGAAGCTTTCTTT.

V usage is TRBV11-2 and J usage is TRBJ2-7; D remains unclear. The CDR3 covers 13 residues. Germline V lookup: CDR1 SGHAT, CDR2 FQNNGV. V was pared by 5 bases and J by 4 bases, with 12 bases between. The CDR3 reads CASSRVFGYEQYF. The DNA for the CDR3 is TGTGCCAGCAGCCGTGTATTCGGGTACGAGCAGTACTTC.

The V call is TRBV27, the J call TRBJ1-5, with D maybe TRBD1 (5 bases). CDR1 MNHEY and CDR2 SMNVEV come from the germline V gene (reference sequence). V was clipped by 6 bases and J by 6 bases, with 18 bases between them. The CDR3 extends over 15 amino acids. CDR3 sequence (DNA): TGTGCCAGCAGGGGTCTTCGGGGGGGTGGTCAGCCCCAGCATTTT. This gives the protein CASRGLRGGGQPQHF.

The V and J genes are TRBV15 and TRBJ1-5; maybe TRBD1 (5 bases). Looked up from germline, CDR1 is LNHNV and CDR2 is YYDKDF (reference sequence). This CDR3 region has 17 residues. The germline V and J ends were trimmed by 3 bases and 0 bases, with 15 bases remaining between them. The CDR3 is CATSRGGSGRSNQPQHF. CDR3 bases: TGTGCCACCAGCAGGGGGGGGAGCGGACGTAGCAATCAGCCCCAGCATTTT.

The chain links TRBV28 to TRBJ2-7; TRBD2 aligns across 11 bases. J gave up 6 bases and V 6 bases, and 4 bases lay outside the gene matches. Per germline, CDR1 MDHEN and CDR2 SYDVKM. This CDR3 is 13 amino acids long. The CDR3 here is CASRLAGVGEQYF. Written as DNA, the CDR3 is TGTGCCAGCAGACTAGCGGGAGTCGGCGAGCAGTACTTC.

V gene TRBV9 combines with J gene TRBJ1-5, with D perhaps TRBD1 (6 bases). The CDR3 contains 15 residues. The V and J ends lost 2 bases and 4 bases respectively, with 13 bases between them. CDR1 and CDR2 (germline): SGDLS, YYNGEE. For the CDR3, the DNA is TGTGCCAGCAGCGTGTATCCAGGGACAAATCAGCCCCAGCATTTT. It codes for CASSVYPGTNQPQHF. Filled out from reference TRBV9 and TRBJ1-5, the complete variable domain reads DSGVTQTPKHLITATGQRVTLRCSPRSGDLSVYWYQQSLDQGLQFLIQYYNGEERAKGNILERFSAQQFPDLHSELNLSSLELGDSALYFCASSVYPGTNQPQHFGDGTRLSIL.